Listed here is a single TCR beta chain. Its antigen remains unidentified. Time point defined: patch test 3, about 24 weeks after DPC sensitization. Treatment in this sample: therapeutic diphenylcyclopropenone sensitization with weekly scalp DPC. Blood collection took place prior to placing each patch test. Participating donors were patients with alopecia, aged 18 to 70 years, considered appropriate candidates for DPC. The sample is drawn from a study of human T cells and chemical hapten exposure. Study-level background: Per-sample variation in TCR yield stemmed mainly from small pooled library volume differences. Study-wide findings and caveats: It should be noted that donors had alopecia, so their immune response may differ from healthy people's.

This CDR3 has 15 amino acids. The V end was cut by 1 base, the J end by 7 bases, with 14 bases between. The V gene's germline CDR1 is SGHRS and CDR2 YFSETQ. TCRdb reprocessed the RACE reads with MiXCR, giving one entry per CDR3 protein. The sample lists more than 100,000 distinct CDR3 sequences, around 11% occurring once. The sample here was whole blood, taken in connection with sensitization to the hapten diphenylcyclopropenone (DPC). This sequence was found in a woman in her 50s with alopecia areata. Some clones in this sample may be carry-over from other donors' samples. The V and J genes are TRBV5-1 and TRBJ1-4; D gene ambiguous. CDR3: CASSLSTRKFEKLFF. The CDR3, as DNA: TGCGCCAGCAGCTTGTCCACACGGAAGTTTGAAAAACTGTTTTTT.